The clone carrying this T cell receptor beta chain was seen a single time. Its antigen is as yet unknown. This CDR3 region has 13 residues. Trimming pared 5 bases from V and 1 base from J, leaving 8 bases between. CDR1 is LGHNA, CDR2 YSLEER, per germline. These data come from a study of shared clonotypes between healthy human individuals. Study results and caveats: Rarefaction revealed incomplete sorted-subset sequencing despite large depth.

Each of the donors was a healthy adult who was HIV-negative and had not had a recent acute infection or vaccination. The assay ran at deep level. Measured with immunoSEQ multiplex PCR; TCRdb has only the in-frame clones, and not every one. This sample has about 1.5 million clones, with roughly 96% found just once. Sample: naive CD4+ T cells sorted from blood. Described subset: CD45RA+ positively selected. The rearrangement joins TRBV4-3 to TRBJ2-5; maybe TRBD2 (6 bases). The origin of this receptor is a man aged 30 to 39 in good health. DNA of the CDR3: TGCGCCAGCAGCAGGAGGGTCCAAGAGACCCAGTACTTC. Translation gives CASSRRVQETQYF.